The 18 T cell receptor beta chains reported below all come from one sample, sequenced in a study of blood T cell repertoires in COVID-19. Measured with immunoSEQ multiplex PCR; TCRdb has only the in-frame clones, and not every one. Of tens of thousands of clones in the sample, approximately 85% were seen once. The sequenced sample was peripheral blood. All receptors derive from a human donor in a cohort sampled during active COVID-19.

This CDR3 is CASSGNRGTAEAFF. DNA for the CDR3: TGTGCCAGCAGTGGGAACAGGGGGACCGCTGAAGCTTTCTTT. V is TRBV2 and J is TRBJ1-1; TRBD1 matches at 8 bases. CDR3 length: 14 residues. Germline V gives CDR1 SNHLY, CDR2 FYNNEI. Trimming took 4 bases from V and 6 from J; bases not matched to a gene: 7.

The chain carries TRBV30 and TRBJ1-4; 8 positions match TRBD1. Germline V gives CDR1 GTSNPN, CDR2 SVGIG (reference sequence). The junction had 6 bases not matched to a gene; V was cut back by 7 bases and J by 2 bases. This CDR3 is 14 amino acids long. CDR3 nucleotides: TGTGCCTTCGAAGACAGGGGCACTAATGAAAAACTGTTTTTT. As protein: CAFEDRGTNEKLFF.

J is TRBJ2-7 and V is TRBV28; D might be TRBD1 (6 bases). CDR1 and CDR2 from the germline V gene are MDHEN and SYDVKM. This CDR3 is 17 amino acids long. Trimming left V 4 bases short and J 3 bases short, with 22 bases between. In nucleotides, the CDR3 is TGTGCCAGCAGTTCTCTCCGGACAGCATACGGCGACTACGAGCAGTACTTC. Amino acids: CASSSLRTAYGDYEQYF.

The CDR3 loop is CASSGGTGAYNEQFF. The CDR3 DNA follows: TGTGCCAGCAGCGGGGGGACAGGAGCCTACAATGAGCAGTTCTTC. V is TRBV9 and J is TRBJ2-1; TRBD1 matches 8 bases. J gave up 2 bases and V 3 bases, and 4 bases lay outside the gene matches. The CDR3 totals 15 residues. From germline, CDR1 is SGDLS and CDR2 YYNGEE.

The V and J genes are TRBV6-5 and TRBJ2-5, with D maybe TRBD2 (6 bases). CDR3 size: 13 residues. In germline, CDR1 is MNHEY, CDR2 SVGAGI. V was pared by 8 bases and J by 0 bases, with 10 bases between. This CDR3 is CASRERYQETQYF. CDR3 coding DNA: TGTGCCAGCCGGGAGCGGTACCAAGAGACCCAGTACTTC.

The chain couples TRBV2 to TRBJ2-7, with TRBD2 matching over 9 bases. Germline-derived CDR1 and CDR2 are SNHLY and FYNNEI. V dropped 4 bases and J dropped 6; count of bases not matched to a gene: 7. The length of the CDR3 is 14 residues. CDR3 DNA: TGTGCCAGCAGTGTATTAGCGGGAGTATCCGAGCAGTACTTC. Translation: CASSVLAGVSEQYF.

The rearrangement uses TRBV19 and TRBJ1-1, with TRBD1 as a possible D gene (6 bases). Looked up from germline, CDR1 is LNHDA and CDR2 is SQIVND (reference sequence). CDR3 length: 14 residues. The V end was cut by 6 bases, the J end by 2 bases, with 13 bases between. In DNA, the CDR3 is TGTGCCAGTAGACCGGGACACCGAAACACTGAAGCTTTCTTT. This translates into CASRPGHRNTEAFF.

The chain combines TRBV13 with TRBJ2-7, with D perhaps TRBD1 (6 bases). V was cut by 5 bases and J by 0 bases, with 11 bases left in between. The CDR3 runs 14 residues. Germline V gene lookup returns CDR1 PRHDT and CDR2 FYEKMQ (reference sequence). CDR3 residues: CASSTRTVSYEQYF. DNA of the CDR3: TGTGCCAGCAGCACACGGACAGTCTCCTACGAGCAGTACTTC.

This chain connects TRBV6-1 to TRBJ1-5; no reliable D call. The CDR3 extends over 15 amino acids. CDR1 and CDR2 (germline): MNHNS, SASEGT. The germline V and J ends were trimmed by 1 base and 0 bases, with 7 bases remaining between them. The DNA for the CDR3 is TGTGCCAGCAGTGAAGGACACATTAGCAATCAGCCCCAGCATTTT. Translation gives CASSEGHISNQPQHF.

This chain joins TRBV11-1 and TRBJ1-4; D unresolved. V lost 5 bases to trimming and J lost 8 bases, with 15 bases between them. This CDR3 has 14 residues. CDR1 and CDR2 (germline): SGHAT, FQDESV (reference sequence). This chain's CDR3 is CASSPTGIGEKLFF. The DNA of the CDR3 is TGTGCCAGCAGCCCGACGGGTATTGGCGAAAAACTGTTTTTT. Filled out from reference TRBV11-1 and TRBJ1-4, the complete variable domain reads EAEVAQSPRYKITEKSQAVAFWCDPISGHATLYWYRQILGQGPELLVQFQDESVVDDSQLPKDRFSAERLKGVDSTLKIQPAELGDSAMYLCASSPTGIGEKLFFGSGTQLSVL.

This clone was observed a few times. The gene calls are TRBV3-1 (or the pseudogene TRBV3-2) and TRBJ2-1; 11 positions agree with TRBD2. Unmatched junction bases numbered 6, after V lost 4 bases and J lost 7 bases. Germline lookup yields CDR1 LGHDT and CDR2 YNNKEL (reference sequence). CDR3 length: 15 amino acids. The CDR3 protein is CASSRLAGGGNEQFF. CDR3 sequence (DNA): TGTGCCAGCAGCCGCCTAGCGGGGGGAGGAAATGAGCAGTTCTTC.

The chain couples TRBV18 to TRBJ1-3; possibly TRBD1 for D (6 bases). V was cut by 3 bases and J by 4 bases, with 10 bases left in between. The CDR3 has 14 amino acids. Germline V gives CDR1 KGHSH, CDR2 LQKENI. The CDR3, as DNA: TGTGCCAGCTCACCGGGACAAGAAGGAAACACCATATATTTT. Encoded protein: CASSPGQEGNTIYF. Variable domain in full (rest from reference TRBV18 and TRBJ1-3): NAGVMQNPRHLVRRRGQEARLRCSPMKGHSHVYWYRQLPEEGLKFMVYLQKENIIDESGMPKERFSAEFPKEGPSILRIQQVVRGDSAAYFCASSPGQEGNTIYFGEGSWLTVV.

This chain connects TRBV20-1 to TRBJ2-7; 7 positions agree with TRBD1. Germline values: CDR1 DFQATT, CDR2 SNEGSKA (reference sequence). Trimming cost V 3 bases and J 10 bases; bases outside gene matches: 12. This CDR3 is built from 13 residues. The CDR3 here is CSASRNPGQKQYF. The CDR3 DNA follows: TGCAGTGCTAGTCGTAATCCGGGACAGAAACAGTACTTC.

The V gene is TRBV4-1, the J gene TRBJ2-3; 10 nucleotides agree with TRBD2. The CDR3 sequence is 16 residues long. J gave up 6 bases and V 4 bases, and 10 bases lay outside the gene matches. The germline V gene encodes CDR1 MGHRA and CDR2 YSYEKL. The CDR3 coding sequence is TGCGCCAGCAGCCTTAATCTAGCGGGGGCTGTGGATACGCAGTATTTT. Translating it yields CASSLNLAGAVDTQYF.

This clone was counted once. V and J are TRBV5-1 and TRBJ2-3, with 10 bases lining up with TRBD2. J was trimmed by 2 bases and V by 0 bases; bases with no gene match: 3. Germline assignment: CDR1 SGHRS and CDR2 YFSETQ. The CDR3 covers 16 residues. The CDR3 sequence is CASSLAGTSDTDTQYF. CDR3 nucleotides: TGCGCCAGCAGCTTGGCCGGGACTAGCGACACAGATACGCAGTATTTT.

J is TRBJ2-3 and V is TRBV5-1; D is unclear. The CDR3 has 14 amino acids. Germline V lookup: CDR1 SGHRS, CDR2 YFSETQ. V was trimmed by 2 bases and J by 0 bases, leaving 7 bases between them. This CDR3 is CASSFPQSTDTQYF. The CDR3, as DNA: TGCGCCAGCAGCTTCCCGCAGAGCACAGATACGCAGTATTTT.

The rearrangement uses TRBV7-2 and TRBJ1-2, with 9 bases matching TRBD1. Trimming at V came to 5 bases and at J to 0 bases, leaving 7 bases not matched to a gene. The CDR3 totals 16 residues. CDR1 is SGHTA and CDR2 is FQGNSA in the germline V gene. The CDR3 region is CASSPSTGGANYGYTF. Written as DNA, the CDR3 is TGTGCCAGCAGCCCTTCTACAGGGGGCGCTAACTATGGCTACACCTTC.

The CDR3 region has the DNA TGTGCCAGCAGTTTATATGCAGGGTACGGGTACGAGCAGTACTTC. Translating it yields CASSLYAGYGYEQYF. This chain connects TRBV27 to TRBJ2-7, with a tentative D call TRBD1 (5 bases). The CDR3 contains 15 residues. The germline V gene has CDR1 MNHEY and CDR2 SMNVEV (reference sequence). The V end was cut by 1 base, the J end by 4 bases, with 14 bases between.